The present TCR beta chain was sequenced within a study of beta chain features in type 1 diabetes. Study-level points and caveats: Moderate yet significant TCRB CDR3 shortening was seen in Type 1 diabetes patients in all four CD4+ subsets.

On this clone: The target antigen is unknown. This CDR3 is also generated by other DNA sequences in the sample.

The CDR3 has 14 residues. Trimming cost V 0 bases and J 2 bases, with 8 bases left between them. The germline gives CDR1 SGHAT, CDR2 FQNNGV. The authors reverse transcribed all of the isolated RNA, so sequencing captured expressed TCRB transcripts. Here immunoSEQ multiplex PCR was the method, and the copy in TCRdb shows in-frame clones only, minus some. This sample has 300,000 or so clones, with approximately 14% found just once. The chain recombines TRBV11-2 with TRBJ2-7; D ambiguous. The sequenced sample was naive CD4+ T cells from blood. This TCR derives from a man aged 25-40 years with type 1 diabetes. Here the CDR3 reads CASSLDRGPYEQYF. CDR3 DNA: TGTGCCAGCAGCTTAGACCGAGGCCCCTACGAGCAGTACTTC.